The sequence of this T cell receptor (beta chain) was determined in a study of blood T cells in healthy people across ages. Notes on the study in general: Observed TCR beta diversity per million T cells went down as age went up. This fall followed a roughly linear course with age.

CDR1 is DFQATT and CDR2 is SNEGSKA in the germline V gene (reference sequence). The length of the CDR3 is 14 residues. Investigators took ten milliliters of peripheral blood from every donor. No fewer than 6 million PBMCs went into each sample. About this clonotype itself: Its matching antigen is unknown. Germline and junction disagree at one end, which may indicate a read error.

A second about 7 to 12 cycle PCR used barcoded and J-beta primers. The template-switch adaptor, which had 12 random nucleotides, put a tag on each cDNA molecule. TCRdb passed the 5' RACE reads through MiXCR, listing each CDR3 protein once. The sample lists roughly 1,500,000 distinct CDR3 sequences, roughly 30% occurring once. This TCR came from a woman aged 25 to 39 in good health. This chain uses TRBV20-1 with TRBJ2-4; TRBD1 matches at 7 bases. Sequencing was carried out using blood. CDR3 nucleotides: TGCAGTGCTAGAGGACAGGGTGGCAAAAACATTCTGTACTTC. Protein sequence: CSARGQGGKNILYF.